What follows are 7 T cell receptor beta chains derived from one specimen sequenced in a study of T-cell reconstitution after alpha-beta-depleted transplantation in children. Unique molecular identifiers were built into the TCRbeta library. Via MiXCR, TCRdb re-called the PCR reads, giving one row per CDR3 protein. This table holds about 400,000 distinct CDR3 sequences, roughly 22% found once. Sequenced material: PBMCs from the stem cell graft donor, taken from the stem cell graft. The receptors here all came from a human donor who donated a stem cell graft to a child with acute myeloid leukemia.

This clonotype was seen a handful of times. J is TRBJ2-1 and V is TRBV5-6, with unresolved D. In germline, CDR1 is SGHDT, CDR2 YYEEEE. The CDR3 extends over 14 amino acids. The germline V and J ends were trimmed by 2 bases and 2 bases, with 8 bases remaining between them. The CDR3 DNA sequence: TGTGCCAGCAGCTTTGTTACCGCCTACAATGAGCAGTTCTTC. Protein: CASSFVTAYNEQFF.

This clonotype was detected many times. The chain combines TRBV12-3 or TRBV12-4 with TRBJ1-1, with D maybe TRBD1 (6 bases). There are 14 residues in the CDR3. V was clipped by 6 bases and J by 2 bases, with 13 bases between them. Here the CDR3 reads CASRNTGLNTEAFF. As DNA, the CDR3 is TGTGCCAGCAGGAATACAGGGTTAAACACTGAAGCTTTCTTT.

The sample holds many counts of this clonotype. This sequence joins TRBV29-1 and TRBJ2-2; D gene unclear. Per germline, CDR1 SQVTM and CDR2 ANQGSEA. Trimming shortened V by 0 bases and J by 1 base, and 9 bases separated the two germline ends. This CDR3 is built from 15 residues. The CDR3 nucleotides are TGCAGCGTTGAAGACCCCGTCAGGAACACCGGGGAGCTGTTTTTT. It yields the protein CSVEDPVRNTGELFF.

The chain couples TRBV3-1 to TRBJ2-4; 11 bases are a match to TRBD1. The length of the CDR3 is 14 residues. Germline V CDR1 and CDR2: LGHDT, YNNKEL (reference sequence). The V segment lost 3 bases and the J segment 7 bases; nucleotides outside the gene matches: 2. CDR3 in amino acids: CASSQRTGGNIQYF. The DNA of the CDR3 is TGTGCCAGCAGCCAGAGGACAGGGGGCAACATTCAGTACTTC.

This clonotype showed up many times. CDR3 region: CASNLDSYGYTF. In DNA form, the CDR3 reads TGTGCCAGCAATCTGGACAGCTATGGCTACACCTTC. The chain is built from TRBV12-3 or TRBV12-4 and TRBJ1-2; D is possibly TRBD1 (6 bases). Trimming took off 7 bases at V and 4 bases at J, with 10 bases between the two ends. This CDR3 has 12 residues.

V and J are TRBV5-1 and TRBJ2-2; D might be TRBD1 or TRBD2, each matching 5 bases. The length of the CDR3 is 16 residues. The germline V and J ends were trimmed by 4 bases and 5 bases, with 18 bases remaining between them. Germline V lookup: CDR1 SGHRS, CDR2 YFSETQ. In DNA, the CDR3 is TGCGCCAGCAGCCTCAACGGGGACGCGGGTACCGGGGAGCTGTTTTTT. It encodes CASSLNGDAGTGELFF.

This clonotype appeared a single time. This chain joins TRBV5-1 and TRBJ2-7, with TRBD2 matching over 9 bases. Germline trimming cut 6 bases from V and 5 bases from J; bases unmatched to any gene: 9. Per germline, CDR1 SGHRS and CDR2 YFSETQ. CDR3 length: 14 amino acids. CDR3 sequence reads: CASTKGSGSDEQYF. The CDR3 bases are TGCGCCAGCACCAAGGGTAGCGGGAGCGACGAGCAGTACTTC. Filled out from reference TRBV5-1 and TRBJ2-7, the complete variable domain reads KAGVTQTPRYLIKTRGQQVTLSCSPISGHRSVSWYQQTPGQGLQFLFEYFSETQRNKGNFPGRFSGRQFSNSRSEMNVSTLELGDSALYLCASTKGSGSDEQYFGPGTRLTVT.